This TCR beta chain is drawn from a study of monozygotic twins with inflammatory bowel disease. General observations from the study: IBD patients exhibited fewer clonotypes shared with other individuals than healthy twins, particularly with disease activity. IBD-affected twins scored below their healthy co-twins in TCRbeta diversity (inverse Simpson). Cells of different T cell subtypes could not be told apart.

In preparing each TCR library, about 3,700 ng of total RNA was used. From the 5' RACE reads, TCRdb lists one entry per CDR3 protein and no DNA. The sample table includes about 420,000 distinct CDR3 sequences. Comment on this clonotype: Antigen: not known.

Germline lookup yields CDR1 DFQATT and CDR2 SNEGSKA (reference sequence). The CDR3 extends over 15 amino acids. The source material was blood. V and J are TRBV20-1 and TRBJ1-6; TCRdb lists TRBD1, though no DNA is available to test this call. The sequence was obtained from a human donor with ulcerative colitis or Crohn's disease, or a healthy co-twin of an affected twin (not recorded which). CDR3 region: CSASVTRGANSPLHF.